The source of this TCR beta chain is a study of blood T cell repertoires in COVID-19. Study-level information: The analysed material was cDNA or gDNA that came from T cells, B-cell-depleted T cells, or PBMCs.

V lost 7 bases to trimming and J lost 0 bases, with 12 bases between them. The CDR3 contains 14 residues. CDR1 MNHEY and CDR2 SVGAGI come from the germline V gene. In the study's own analysis: Reference gene primers were amplified, and this amplification served to estimate nucleated cell counts. Libraries were prepared by immunoSEQ multiplex PCR; TCRdb keeps only in-frame clonotypes and omits some of them. V, J and clone size derive from that table, while D and trimming were established from the DNA sequence. This table has 100,000 to 150,000 clones, roughly 80% appearing once. Sequences were obtained from peripheral blood. The TCR originated in a woman in her forties or fifties with acute or convalescent COVID-19. The V and J genes are TRBV6-5 and TRBJ1-1; D perhaps matches TRBD1 (6 bases). The DNA for the CDR3 is TGTGCCAGCAAACGGGGGGCCTTGAACACTGAAGCTTTCTTT. The encoded protein is CASKRGALNTEAFF.